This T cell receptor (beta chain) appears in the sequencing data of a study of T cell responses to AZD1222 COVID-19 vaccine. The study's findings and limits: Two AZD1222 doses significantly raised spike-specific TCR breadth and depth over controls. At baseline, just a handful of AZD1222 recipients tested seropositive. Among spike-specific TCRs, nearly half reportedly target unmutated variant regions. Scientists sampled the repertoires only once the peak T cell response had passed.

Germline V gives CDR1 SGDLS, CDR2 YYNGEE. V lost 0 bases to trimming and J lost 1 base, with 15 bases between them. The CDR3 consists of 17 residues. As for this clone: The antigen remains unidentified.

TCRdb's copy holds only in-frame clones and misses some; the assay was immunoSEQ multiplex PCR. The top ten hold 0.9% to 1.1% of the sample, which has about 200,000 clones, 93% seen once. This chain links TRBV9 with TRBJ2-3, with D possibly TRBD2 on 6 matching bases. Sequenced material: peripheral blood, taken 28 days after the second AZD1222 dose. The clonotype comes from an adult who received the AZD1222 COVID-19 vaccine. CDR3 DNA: TGTGCCAGCAGCGTAGCTGCGGCGGGGAAGGGCACAGATACGCAGTATTTT. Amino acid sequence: CASSVAAAGKGTDTQYF.